This T cell receptor beta chain was identified during a study of cytomegalovirus exposure and HLA in healthy donors. Study overall: Most genotyped donors, roughly 83% of fewer than 400, had Caucasian-associated genetic ancestry.

General study findings and limits: Using the classifier, cytomegalovirus status was reportedly diagnosed with high specificity and sensitivity. According to an earlier analysis, most TCR beta V segments yielded productive rearrangements about 87% or about 30% of the time. The study put 150 to 200 TCR beta chains on its list as cytomegalovirus-associated.

The study ran its PCR with 60 Vbeta and 13 Jbeta primers. Some clones are missing from TCRdb's copy, which holds only in-frame ones; the method was immunoSEQ multiplex PCR. The sample holds under 120,000 clones. In the case of this clone: Its antigen is undetermined.

Per germline, CDR1 ENHRY and CDR2 SYGVKD. This CDR3 is built from 15 residues. The J segment lost 4 bases and the V segment lost 0 bases, leaving 3 bases of the junction unmatched. Specimen: PBMCs. The chain uses TRBV10-3 and TRBJ2-1; 7 bases are shared with TRBD2. The clonotype was recovered from a man aged 50 or older in good health and CMV-seronegative. This CDR3 reads CAISESVGRYNEQFF. CDR3 bases: TGTGCCATCAGTGAGTCGGTCGGGAGGTACAATGAGCAGTTCTTC.